This T cell receptor (beta chain) was sequenced for a study of blood T cell repertoires in COVID-19. Study overall: T cells, B-cell-depleted T cells, or PBMCs provided the cDNA or gDNA that served as material.

Participants had their cohort set by participant-reported clinical history. Per the original methods: Amplification of reference gene primers was used by the study to estimate nucleated cell counts. Here immunoSEQ multiplex PCR was the method, and the copy in TCRdb shows in-frame clones only, minus some. V and J calls and clone size come straight from that table; D and trimming were deduced from the DNA. This sample yields a few hundred thousand clones, of which about 83% are seen a single time; roughly 9.4% belongs to the top ten. The germline V gene encodes CDR1 SGHRS and CDR2 YFSETQ. The V and J ends lost 2 bases and 3 bases respectively, with 8 bases between them. CDR3 size: 14 residues.

Material: PBMCs or T cells enriched from blood (not recorded which). The TCR originated in a woman aged 50 to 60 who had recovered from COVID-19. J is TRBJ1-4 and V is TRBV5-1; a weak D match, TRBD1 (5 bases). The DNA for the CDR3 is TGCGCCAGCAGCTTTGACAGTGCTAATGAAAAACTGTTTTTT. This encodes CASSFDSANEKLFF.